One sample yielded the 8 T cell receptor beta chains listed below, sequenced in a study of cytomegalovirus exposure and HLA in healthy donors. 60 Vbeta and 13 Jbeta primers were used in PCR. Clones were sequenced by immunoSEQ multiplex PCR, and TCRdb holds only the in-frame ones, with some missing. The table lists more than 150,000 clones, 82% of them singletons. The sequencing sample was made of PBMCs. The receptors come from a young woman in good health and CMV-seronegative.

The chain uses TRBV2 and TRBJ2-1; no reliable D call. CDR3 length: 12 residues. Germline CDR1 is SNHLY and CDR2 is FYNNEI. The V end lost 7 bases, the J end lost 5 bases, and 9 bases lay between the germline ends. This CDR3 reads CASKVSNNEQFF. For the CDR3, the DNA is TGTGCCAGCAAAGTCTCTAACAATGAGCAGTTCTTC.

The CDR3 protein is CASSSGGPYNEQFF. The DNA for the CDR3 is TGTGCCAGCAGCTCAGGGGGACCTTACAATGAGCAGTTCTTC. The rearrangement uses TRBV6-5 and TRBJ2-1, with TRBD1 matching over 7 bases. The CDR3 loop spans 14 amino acids. V gave up 6 bases and J gave up 4 bases; unmatched junction bases: 6. CDR1 and CDR2 from the germline V gene are MNHEY and SVGAGI.

This clone was seen a handful of times. The chain couples TRBV2 to TRBJ1-4; D not certain. This CDR3 spans 13 amino acids. Trimming stripped 2 bases from V and 4 bases from J, with 5 bases between. The V gene's germline CDR1 is SNHLY and CDR2 FYNNEI. CDR3: CASSEYNNEKLFF. The CDR3, as DNA: TGTGCCAGCAGTGAATATAATAATGAAAAACTGTTTTTT.

V and J are TRBV5-4 and TRBJ2-2; D possibly corresponds to TRBD1 (5 bases). The CDR3 has 16 residues. Germline V gene lookup returns CDR1 SGHNT and CDR2 YYREEE (reference sequence). V was cut by 5 bases and J by 2 bases, with 16 bases left in between. DNA for the CDR3: TGTGCCAGCAGGGGCGACAGAAAGGGAAACACCGGGGAGCTGTTTTTT. Translating it yields CASRGDRKGNTGELFF.

In its sample, this clone was seen once. The chain uses TRBV28 and TRBJ2-7, with 8 bases matching TRBD2. Germline loops: CDR1 MDHEN, CDR2 SYDVKM. CDR3 length: 15 amino acids. Unmatched junction bases numbered 9, after V lost 5 bases and J lost 3 bases. In nucleotides, the CDR3 is TGTGCCAGCAGTAACTCGGGACTAGAGGGCTACGAGCAGTACTTC. It yields the protein CASSNSGLEGYEQYF.

CDR3 protein: CASSQGGLAIATGDEQFF. CDR3 sequence (DNA): TGTGCCAGCAGCCAAGGCGGGCTAGCGATCGCCACCGGGGATGAGCAGTTCTTC. The V gene is TRBV4-2, the J gene TRBJ2-1; D is perhaps TRBD2 (6 bases). Germline assignment: CDR1 LGHNA and CDR2 YNFKEQ. Trimming left V 1 base short and J 8 bases short, with 24 bases between. The CDR3 is made up of 18 amino acids.

The V call is TRBV9, the J call TRBJ1-1; no clear D. Germline V gene sequence: CDR1 SGDLS, CDR2 YYNGEE. The CDR3 spans 14 residues. Trimming shortened V by 0 bases and J by 2 bases, and 8 bases separated the two germline ends. The CDR3 DNA reads as TGTGCCAGCAGCGTAGGGCCGCAAAACACTGAAGCTTTCTTT. Translation: CASSVGPQNTEAFF.

This chain joins TRBV6-6 and TRBJ2-2; D not certain. CDR3 length: 12 amino acids. Germline lookup yields CDR1 MNHNY and CDR2 SVGAGI (reference sequence). The V end lost 8 bases, the J end lost 0 bases, and 4 bases lay between the germline ends. CDR3 amino acids: CASATNTGELFF. The CDR3 DNA sequence: TGTGCCAGCGCTACGAACACCGGGGAGCTGTTTTTT.